This TCR beta chain emerged from a study of blood T cells in healthy people across ages. Each sample gave at least 7 million isolated PBMCs. Then a second PCR, running roughly 7 to 11 cycles, was carried out with a sample-barcoded 5' primer and a J-beta primer mix. Each of the samples gave a minimum of 2.5 million paired-end reads that contained CDR3. A single record per CDR3 protein comes from TCRdb applying MiXCR to the 5' RACE reads. The data hold roughly 830,000 distinct CDR3 sequences, with approximately 67% observed a single time. CDR1 and CDR2 from the germline V gene are SGHDT and YYEEEE. Trimming at V came to 3 bases and at J to 0 bases, leaving 12 bases not matched to a gene. This CDR3 region has 19 residues.

The source material was blood. The rearrangement joins TRBV5-6 to TRBJ2-6; the match to TRBD1 covers 7 bases. This clonotype was sampled from a man aged 25-45 years in good health. The CDR3 bases are TGTGCCAGCAGCTCCTTCCACGGACAGGTTCGCTCTGGGGCCAACGTCCTGACTTTC. As protein: CASSSFHGQVRSGANVLTF.